The TCR beta chain under discussion was sequenced for a study of blood T cell repertoires in COVID-19 (dated by TCRdb to about 2020). Regarding the research as a whole: Samples from collaborators originated in the United States, Italy and Spain and spanned both the acute and convalescent phases of COVID-19. The prospective study material was composed of cDNA or gDNA derived from T cells, B-cell-depleted T cells, or PBMCs. The repertoires were released in a freely available public database meant as a resource for research on the immune response to SARS-CoV-2. Samples were obtained from the ongoing ImmuneRACE study (first 160 participants) and from about 1,300 subjects provided by 6 global collaborators. The dataset comprised deeply sampled blood TCRbeta repertoires from subjects exposed to, actively infected with, or recovered from COVID-19. Where available, HLA class I and class II types were taken from metadata supplied by the sample provider and were not determined by assay-based typing. Sample metadata almost always included a de-identified subject ID, COVID-19 status, age in years and sex. Summary of the overall study and its limitations: How much clinical and demographic metadata was included differed by source and by participant, and the metadata was provided uncurated.

As concerns this clone: Its antigen is unknown. Qualities for individual bases were not recorded, and no much larger clone is one base off.

CDR3 length: 14 amino acids, cysteine to phenylalanine. The retained sequence is limited to the CDR3, 42 bases, with the frame set at the first base. Trimming takes 5 bases off V and 1 base off J; junction bases not matched to a gene: 4. As encoded in the germline V gene (reference sequence), CDR1 is SGHNT while CDR2 is YYREEE. TCRbeta CDR3 regions were amplified from genomic DNA by means of the immunoSEQ Assay, a bias-controlled multiplex PCR. The authors' pipeline ran thus. Within the assay, amplification of reference gene primers was used to estimate how many nucleated cells each sample contained. Sequence reads were collapsed and filtered to measure the absolute abundance of every unique TCRbeta CDR3 rearrangement. For each sample, productive Simpson clonality was calculated by taking the square root of Simpson's diversity index across productive rearrangements. TCRdb holds this immuneACCESS table with in-frame rearrangements only. Some clones are missing; in checked studies, unresolved V genes explain under half, and the rest has no known cause. V, J and clone size derive from that table, while D and trimming were established from the DNA sequence. The sample has some 300,000 clones on record, around 90% of them singletons. Of the sample, 6% to 8% is held by the ten largest clones.

In Seattle, one collaborating source enrolled patients while the infection was active and tracked those patients longitudinally over the course of disease. Collaborating institutions collected whole blood in K2EDTA tubes following their own protocols. For TCRbeta analysis, collaborator samples were shipped as frozen whole blood, as isolated PBMCs, or as DNA extracted from either sample type. The TCR originated in a woman between 50 and 59 years old with COVID-19, enrolled during active disease. This receptor chain uses TRBV5-4 and TRBJ1-1; 8 middle bases align to TRBD1. Sequencing input: peripheral blood. The DNA is as follows: TGTGCCAGCAGGGGACAGGCAACGAACACTGAAGCTTTCTTT. Its protein reads: CASRGQATNTEAFF.